This TCR beta chain stems from a study of T cells expressing NK-cell markers. Looking at the study overall: Sorted CD3+CD56-NKG2C+, CD3+CD56+NKG2C+ and CD3+CD56+NKG2C- T cells supplied the TCR beta repertoires. Most of the eight sequenced donors were HCMV-seropositive; one was seronegative. General observations from the study: Dominant NKG2C+ clonotypes in about six donors made up roughly 1.0-7.0% of CD8+ T cells. Also leading the CD3+CD56-NKG2C+ fraction in a handful of donors were these clonotypes.

CDR3 length: 14 amino acids. A remark on this clonotype: Antigen: not known.

TCRdb processed the 5' RACE reads again and assigns one entry to each CDR3 protein, with no DNA. This sample's table has around 260,000 distinct CDR3 sequences. The gene calls are TRBV12-3 or TRBV12-4 and TRBJ1-1; without DNA, the TCRdb call of TRBD1 cannot be checked. The clonotype was recovered from a woman aged 18-69 years in good health. Source material: blood T cells: a sorted CD56 or NKG2C T cell subset, CD4+ or CD8+ T cells, or bulk PBMC T cells (not recorded which). CDR3: CASRLNRGGTEAFF.